This TCR beta chain was recovered during a study of cytomegalovirus exposure and HLA in healthy donors. The study, taken as a whole, reports: The authors listed 150 or so TCR beta chains as cytomegalovirus-associated.

Among the donors, all were healthy bone marrow donors. The PCR was carried out with 60 Vbeta primers and 13 Jbeta primers. Produced via immunoSEQ multiplex PCR; TCRdb's table is partial and in-frame only. The sample has some 190,000 clones, around four fifths seen once. In the case of this clone: Its antigen is undetermined.

This CDR3 region has 13 residues. The germline V gene encodes CDR1 MNHNS and CDR2 SASEGT. Between the trimmed V and J ends, which lost 4 bases and 1 base, there was a span of 8 bases. The clonotype originates from a woman in her twenties or thirties in good health and CMV-seronegative. This chain uses TRBV6-1 with TRBJ2-7; perhaps TRBD1 as D (6 bases). Specimen: PBMCs. The CDR3 spells CASSGQESYEQYF. The CDR3, as DNA: TGTGCCAGCAGTGGACAGGAATCCTACGAGCAGTACTTC.